This T cell receptor (beta chain) was captured in a study of cytomegalovirus exposure and HLA in healthy donors. Study-wide points: It was shown in a later analysis that HLA-associated TCR beta chains were more clonally expanded than other, equally common chains. Three CMV-associated chains were confirmed in vitro to be specific for CMV antigens.

V gave up 3 bases and J gave up 0 bases; unmatched junction bases: 5. Germline assignment: CDR1 SGHRS and CDR2 YFSETQ. The CDR3 spans 15 residues. As to this clone: Its antigen is unknown.

The PCR contained 60 Vbeta and 13 Jbeta primers. The table came from immunoSEQ multiplex PCR; TCRdb's copy has only in-frame clones and leaves some out. The repertoire includes 150,000 to 200,000 clones, 75% to 90% of them detected once, and approximately 8.5% sits in the top ten. The sequence came from a man aged 18 to 29 in good health and CMV-seropositive. The chain employs TRBV5-1 and TRBJ2-7, with 8 bases aligning to TRBD1. Sequenced: PBMCs. The CDR3 region is CASSWGTGDSYEQYF. The CDR3 nucleotides read TGCGCCAGCAGCTGGGGGACAGGAGACTCCTACGAGCAGTACTTC.